This T cell receptor beta chain stems from a study of blood T cells in healthy people across ages. Study conclusions and caveats: Long-lived donors had more naive CD4+ cells and higher diversity than aged donors. PBMCs went unsorted, and a conclusive naive versus antigen-experienced comparison was therefore prevented.

Notes on this clonotype: As yet, its antigen is unknown.

The second PCR ran roughly 7 to 11 cycles with a sample-barcoded 5' primer and J-beta primers. Tags on each cDNA molecule came from a template-switch adaptor with 12 random nucleotides. MiXCR was run by TCRdb on the 5' RACE reads, yielding one entry per CDR3 protein. The repertoire holds about 1.4 million distinct CDR3 sequences, with 55% to 75% as singletons. Losses at the gene ends were 3 bases for V and 9 bases for J; bases not matched to a gene: 8. This CDR3 is built from 14 residues. The V gene's germline CDR1 is DFQATT and CDR2 SNEGSKA (reference sequence). The rearrangement joins TRBV20-1 to TRBJ2-1; 10 nucleotides line up with TRBD2. The sequencing input was blood. This TCR derives from a man aged 18 to 30 in good health. The CDR3 bases are TGCAGTGCTAGCGCTAGCGGGGGTTTCAGTGAGCAGTTCTTC. Translating it yields CSASASGGFSEQFF.